This TCR beta chain was found in a study of CD8 T cells in Susac syndrome. Random hexamers primed reverse transcription of about 0.5 to 1 ug RNA. TCRdb independently ran MiXCR on the immunoSEQ multiplex PCR reads; one entry per CDR3 protein. This table holds fewer than 150,000 distinct CDR3 sequences, about 93% found once. CDR1 and CDR2 from the germline V gene are SGHNT and YYREEE (reference sequence). Trimming removed 4 bases at V and 11 bases at J, with 15 bases between. The CDR3 spans 12 residues. The sequence derives from a human donor with multiple sclerosis. The sample consisted of CD8+ T cells from PBMCs. The chain employs TRBV5-4 and TRBJ1-1; D uncertain. CDR3 coding DNA: TGTGCCAGCAGCGACGCGACGGGGTTCGCTTTCTTT. Translated, it gives CASSDATGFAFF.